Below, 15 T cell receptor beta chains from the same sample are listed, as sequenced in a study of read filtering for tumor transcriptome and immune sequencing. From roughly 400 ng of RNA, a library with molecular barcoded alpha/delta and beta/gamma adaptors was made. TCRdb processed the reads anew with MiXCR; each CDR3 protein has one entry. The sample holds some 5,300 distinct CDR3 sequences, about a fifth seen once. Sequences were obtained from a population of CD138-negative cells sorted from bone marrow. All receptors come from a donor aged 40 or over with multiple myeloma.

This clonotype was seen at least ten times. The chain carries TRBV7-3 and TRBJ2-5; 7 bases map to TRBD2. The CDR3 is made up of 14 amino acids. Per germline, CDR1 SGHTA and CDR2 FQGTGA. The V and J ends lost 2 bases and 2 bases, in that order; junction bases with no gene match: 2. The CDR3 nucleotides read TGTGCCAGCAGCTTATCAGCGGGGCAAGAGACCCAGTACTTC. Residues: CASSLSAGQETQYF.

The chain recombines TRBV29-1 with TRBJ2-1; 13 nucleotides agree with TRBD2. The trim removed 5 bases at V and 3 bases at J, leaving 4 bases unmatched. The length of the CDR3 is 15 residues. The germline CDR1 and CDR2 sequences are SQVTM and ANQGSEA. DNA of the CDR3: TGCAGCGTTCCACTAGCGGGAGGGGTCTACAATGAGCAGTTCTTC. Its protein is CSVPLAGGVYNEQFF.

This clonotype ranks as medium-sized. V and J are TRBV5-5 and TRBJ2-1; 7 nucleotides match TRBD2. CDR1 is SGHKS and CDR2 is YYEKEE in the germline V gene (reference sequence). This CDR3 is 15 amino acids long. V lost 2 bases and J lost 6; bases outside the gene matches: 8. The CDR3 loop is CASSFSGTTGNEQFF. In DNA form, the CDR3 reads TGTGCCAGCAGCTTCTCGGGGACTACGGGCAATGAGCAGTTCTTC.

By share, this clonotype counts as medium-sized. This chain joins TRBV7-9 and TRBJ2-6, with a tentative D call TRBD1 (5 bases). This CDR3 contains 18 residues. Trimming took 0 bases from V and 0 from J, leaving 12 bases between them. CDR1 is SEHNR and CDR2 is FQNEAQ in the germline V gene (reference sequence). The CDR3 DNA reads TGTGCCAGCAGCTTAGCGGTACAGGTTATCTCTGGGGCCAACGTCCTGACTTTC. This encodes CASSLAVQVISGANVLTF.

Note on this clonotype: A far larger clone is only one base removed, so a read error is likely. The chain carries TRBV6-6 and TRBJ2-4, with a tentative D call TRBD1 (7 bases). CDR1 and CDR2 from the germline V gene are MNHNY and SVGAGI (reference sequence). The CDR3 contains 15 residues. The ends were cut back, 5 bases at V and 15 bases at J, with 26 bases in the middle. CDR3 DNA sequence: TGTGCCAGCAGTCCTCAGGGCAGGGGGACTTACGAGCGGTACTTC. Protein product: CASSPQGRGTYERYF.

This clonotype was recorded many times. The V gene is TRBV28, the J gene TRBJ2-1, with D perhaps TRBD2 (6 bases). There are 15 residues in the CDR3. Trimming pared 5 bases from V and 12 bases from J, leaving 23 bases between. CDR1 and CDR2 (germline): MDHEN, SYDVKM. CDR3 DNA: TGTGCCAGCAGTAGCCATGGACTACCGAAGGTTGGGCAGTTCTTC. It translates to CASSSHGLPKVGQFF.

This clonotype is classed as medium-sized. This chain joins TRBV21-1 and TRBJ2-7; TRBD1, as called in the table, went unchecked against the DNA. TRBV21-1 is termed a pseudogene. The CDR3 extends over 15 amino acids. The CDR3 spells CARRDLGHSSYEQYF. The CDR3 region has the DNA TGTGCCAGGCGAGATCTAGGACACAGCTCCTACGAGCAGTACTTC.

As for this clonotype: A read error likely explains this, since a far larger clone differs by one base. The J gene is TRBJ2-1, the V gene TRBV7-6, with D hard to call. Germline V gene lookup returns CDR1 SGHVS and CDR2 FNYEAQ. The CDR3 extends over 14 amino acids. CDR3 amino acids: CASSPDPAYQTQCF. The CDR3, as DNA: TGTGCCAGCAGCCCGGATCCTGCGTACCAAACCCAGTGCTTC. The full variable domain, its missing parts supplied by reference TRBV7-6 and TRBJ2-1, is GAGVSQSPRYKVTKRGQDVALRCDPISGHVSLYWYRQALGQGPEFLTYFNYEAQQDKSGLPNDRFSAERPEGSISTLTIQRTEQRDSAMYRCASSPDPAYQTQCFGPGTRLTVL.

This clonotype has ten or more counts. This rearrangement joins TRBV7-2 to TRBJ2-1, with TRBD1 identical over 9 bases. The trim removed 5 bases at V and 2 bases at J, leaving 4 bases unmatched. Germline lookup yields CDR1 SGHTA and CDR2 FQGNSA. The CDR3 runs to 15 residues. CDR3 sequence reads: CASSAGQGTYNEQFF. DNA of the CDR3: TGTGCCAGCAGCGCGGGACAGGGAACCTACAATGAGCAGTTCTTC.

This clonotype was recorded at least ten times. The rearrangement links TRBV7-6 to TRBJ1-1; unclear D gene. Trimming removed 5 bases from V and 1 base from J, with 11 bases in between. The CDR3 runs 14 residues. Germline assignment: CDR1 SGHVS and CDR2 FNYEAQ. The CDR3 is CASSTDEGNTEAFF. CDR3 sequence (DNA): TGTGCCAGCAGCACAGACGAGGGGAACACTGAAGCTTTCTTT.

V is TRBV27 and J is TRBJ2-1; TRBD2 matches at 7 bases. CDR3 length: 15 amino acids. V dropped 5 bases and J dropped 9; count of bases not matched to a gene: 13. Germline V CDR1 and CDR2: MNHEY, SMNVEV (reference sequence). The CDR3: CASSRIHLAGVEQFF. The DNA for the CDR3 is TGTGCCAGCAGTCGGATCCACCTTGCGGGAGTTGAGCAGTTCTTC.

This clonotype was recorded once. A junction boundary mismatches the germline segment, possibly from a read error. The chain employs TRBV20-1 and TRBJ2-2; D is perhaps TRBD2 (6 bases). The CDR3 loop spans 16 amino acids. Germline V lookup: CDR1 DFQATT, CDR2 SNEGSKA (reference sequence). The CDR3 DNA reads TGCGGTGCTAGGTTTAGGAGGGGTCTGGGCACCGGGGGGCTGTTTTTT. It yields the protein CGARFRRGLGTGGLFF.

This clonotype was observed a handful of times. A single base separates this from a much larger clone, so it may be a read error. A read error is likely, as this CDR3 ends without the conserved phenylalanine or tryptophan. The rearrangement joins TRBV20-1 to TRBJ1-5; D is ambiguous. The CDR3 contains 12 residues. Germline V gene data show CDR1 as DFQATT and CDR2 as SNEGSKA (reference sequence). The V end was cut by 6 bases, the J end by 11 bases, with 17 bases between. The CDR3 region has the DNA TGCAGTGCCGCACCACAAGGAGTTGCCCAGCATCTT. Translation: CSAAPQGVAQHL.

By sample fraction, this clonotype is medium-sized. The genes are TRBV3-1 and TRBJ1-5; 7 bases are a match to TRBD1. V was pared by 1 base and J by 4 bases, with 4 bases of the junction left unmatched. Germline CDR1 and CDR2: LGHDT and YNNKEL (reference sequence). This CDR3 is built from 15 residues. CDR3: CASSQGGRGNQPQHF. The CDR3 nucleotides read TGTGCCAGCAGCCAAGGGGGCAGGGGGAATCAGCCCCAGCATTTT.

This rearrangement joins TRBV4-1 to TRBJ1-4; D call uncertain. V lost 8 bases, J lost 3 bases, and 13 bases lay in between. The CDR3 runs 14 residues. Germline V lookup: CDR1 MGHRA, CDR2 YSYEKL. CDR3 DNA sequence: TGCGCCAGCTCCCGAGCGGGGTCTAATGAAAAACTGTTTTTT. Its protein product is CASSRAGSNEKLFF.